This is a list of T cell receptor beta chains from one sample in a study of Tregs in tolerant kidney transplant recipients. TCRdb keeps only in-frame clones here, not all; method: immunoSEQ multiplex PCR. The table has about 52,000 clones, around 90% seen once; the top ten hold around 15%. The source was CD8+ T cells from blood (PBMCs), collected 24 months after the transplant. These receptors all come from a human patient who received a combined kidney and bone marrow transplant. The T cells may partly be graft donor cells. CDR3s leave out the opening cysteine and the closing phenylalanine or tryptophan.

>TRBV4-1
ASSQGLAEVVEQY
>TRBV4-3
ASSQGRGSSYEQY
>TRBV14
ASRHSQGTAPAEAF
>TRBV28
ASSFEGTAYEQY
>TRBV7-9
ASSPLSGRAEETQY
>TRBV7-9
ASSFRVGEQY
>TRBV5-4
ASSLGRGGNEQF
>TRBV5-4
ASSGTGNTIY
>TRBV10-1
ASSDSPSTDTQY
>TRBV7-6
ASSLATGPGNTIY
>TRBV10-3
AISDWGGRETQY
>TRBV30
AWSFGAGGGELF
>TRBV19
ASTHGGFGDTEAF
>TRBV2
ASSEKQISYEQY
>TRBV4-1
ASSQAEEWDEQY
>TRBV4-2
ASSQDNLAGGWVTQY
>TRBV7-8
ASSRTGTQPQH
>TRBV9
ASSGEGLH
>TRBV7-9
ASSPKDTPYNEQF
>TRBV5-1
ASSFSRDRGGPNYGYT
>TRBV7-9
ATNGGARPYNEQF
>TRBV9
ASSPDSFNQPQH
>TRBV28
ASSLASYYEQY
>TRBV28
ASSTGGGYGYT
>TRBV13
ASSPDWSSYNEQF
>TRBV7-6
ASSSARPGTSGSWSDIQY
>TRBV4-1
ASGRDSEGSYEQY
>TRBV5-6
ASSLGLYTGELF
>TRBV19
ASSPGVQPQH
>TRBV13
ASSLQGAKAGANVLT
>TRBV7-6
ASSLGFGDKETQY
>TRBV2
ASSSLDRGDEETQY
>TRBV5-1
ASHALGTGISEAF
>TRBV19
ASSPSSSVSPLH
>TRBV9
ASSFETDFRAGELF
>TRBV4-3
ASSQESPGGSYNEQF
>TRBV6-5
ASSQYTGELF
>TRBV5-4
ASSFGGLGEQY
>TRBV27
ASSYQGSTDTQY
>TRBV28
ASRTGNTGELF
>TRBV7-3
ASSLGENYGYT
>TRBV19
ASAIAGGRPDTQY